These T cell receptor beta chains were read from a single sample in a study of shared clonotypes between healthy human individuals. Assay: immunoSEQ multiplex PCR; the TCRdb copy retains only in-frame clones and omits some. The sample gives 2.3 million or so clones, about 92% of which show up once; 0.35% to 0.45% is in the top ten. The sequencing sample was made of naive CD4+ T cells from PBMCs. Every receptor here comes from a man between 18 and 35 years old in good health. Some clones in this sample may be carry-over from other donors' samples. Each CDR3 is given with its conserved first and last residue. The D gene is left open where the match is weak.

TRBV5-1 | NA | 12 | CASSPGANEAFF
TRBV18 | NA | 17 | CASSPSPGRAASYEQYF
TRBV6-1 | NA | 15 | CASSEAGVIYNEQFF
TRBV7-2 | TRBD2 | 14 | CASIYGGRTDTQYF
TRBV9 | NA | 12 | CASSVQGETQYF
TRBV4-2 | NA | 16 | CASSQDFATRNTEAFF
TRBV5-1 | TRBD1 | 14 | CASSLGQGYYEQYF
TRBV15 | TRBD1 | 16 | CATSRIDRGSYNEQFF
TRBV11-2 | NA | 13 | CASSFSGANVLTF
TRBV4-3 | TRBD1 | 17 | CASSQVTADRGSYEQYF
TRBV7-9 | NA | 14 | CASSLGQSQETQYF
TRBV6-5 | TRBD2 | 15 | CASSRTGGGPYEQYF
TRBV6-5 | NA | 15 | CASSYGRQGGYEQYF
TRBV7-2 | NA | 12 | CASSLNGGAQFF
TRBV5-1 | NA | 13 | CASSFGTSTEAFF
TRBV5-1 | NA | 15 | CASSHGTTGEETQYF
TRBV5-1 | TRBD1 | 16 | CASSLRPGGTNEKLFF
TRBV28 | NA | 13 | CASSLTRNQPQHF
TRBV5-1 | NA | 15 | CASSFLGEVGQPQHF
TRBV7-6 | TRBD1 | 15 | CASSLAGGGGNTIYF
TRBV15 | TRBD2 | 15 | CATSLAGESYNEQFF
TRBV7-9 | NA | 14 | CASSFGATNTEAFF
TRBV28 | TRBD1 | 13 | CASNQGASREQYF
TRBV5-1 | TRBD2 | 15 | CASSLGLADIYEQYF
TRBV5-1 | NA | 13 | CASSLSADTEAFF
TRBV28 | NA | 18 | CASSLDAFIGSASYEQYF
TRBV29-1 | NA | 14 | CSAHHYPSNYGYTF
TRBV7-2 | NA | 14 | CASSINPGPYEQYF
TRBV5-1 | NA | 15 | CASSLDPGRTGEQYF
TRBV6-1 | TRBD1 | 14 | CASSKGQGNYGYTF
TRBV7-8 | NA | 13 | CASSLSENQPQHF
TRBV5-4 | TRBD2 | 15 | CASSLTSGSLDEQFF
TRBV14 | NA | 16 | CASSQGQTPSSYEQYF
TRBV10-3 | NA | 14 | CAISEGQASYEQYF
TRBV19 | TRBD2 | 19 | CASSTSRGTREGQRDTQYF
TRBV7-2 | TRBD1 | 15 | CASSLRQGGIYGYTF
TRBV5-1 | TRBD2 | 16 | CASSLGPLAGGNEQFF
TRBV6-5 | TRBD2 | 14 | CATVAGGLGGELFF
TRBV7-3 | NA | 14 | CASSPTKNTGELFF
TRBV28 | NA | 15 | CASSLYGTSSYEQYF
TRBV29-1 | NA | 12 | CSVRVPSYEQYF
TRBV18 | TRBD1 | 14 | CASSPGQRPGELFF
TRBV7-9 | NA | 13 | CASSLGVGYEQYF
TRBV28 | NA | 15 | CASSSGTGIRQPQHF
TRBV2 | NA | 13 | CASSMEGREKLFF
TRBV5-1 | NA | 15 | CASSLGSLRADTQYF
TRBV28 | NA | 17 | CASKRTEGRSIPYEQYF
TRBV15 | TRBD2 | 15 | CATSRVAGGIYEQYF
TRBV2 | NA | 13 | CASSSGVGQPQHF
TRBV7-9 | NA | 13 | CASSPPDSEKLFF
TRBV6-4 | NA | 15 | CASSLGGSRTGELFF
TRBV29-1 | NA | 14 | CSVESVPRTDTQYF
TRBV28 | NA | 15 | CASTPLLESSYEQYF
TRBV7-2 | NA | 14 | CASRKGSSNEKLFF
TRBV5-1 | NA | 13 | CASSLGRGGEQFF
TRBV7-2 | NA | 15 | CASSLASGMNTEAFF
TRBV5-1 | NA | 13 | CASSLGLTGELFF